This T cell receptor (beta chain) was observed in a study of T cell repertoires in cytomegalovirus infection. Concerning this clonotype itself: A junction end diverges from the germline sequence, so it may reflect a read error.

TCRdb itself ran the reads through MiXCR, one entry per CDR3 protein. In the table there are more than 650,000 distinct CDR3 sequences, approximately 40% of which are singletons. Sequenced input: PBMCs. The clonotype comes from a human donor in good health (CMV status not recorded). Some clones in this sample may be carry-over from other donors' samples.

The CDR3 sequence: CASSLVGRGRTSGSDEQLF. The CDR3 bases are TGTGCCAGCAGCTTAGTGGGCAGGGGAAGGACTAGCGGGAGCGATGAGCAGTTGTTC. The V and J genes are TRBV7-8 and TRBJ2-1, with 13 bases lining up with TRBD2. The CDR3 contains 19 residues. Germline V gene lookup returns CDR1 SGHVS and CDR2 FQNEAQ. Variable domain in full (rest from reference TRBV7-8 and TRBJ2-1): GAGVSQSPRYKVAKRGQDVALRCDPISGHVSLFWYQQALGQGPEFLTYFQNEAQLDKSGLPSDRFFAERPEGSVSTLKIQRTQQEDSAVYLCASSLVGRGRTSGSDEQLFGPGTRLTVL.